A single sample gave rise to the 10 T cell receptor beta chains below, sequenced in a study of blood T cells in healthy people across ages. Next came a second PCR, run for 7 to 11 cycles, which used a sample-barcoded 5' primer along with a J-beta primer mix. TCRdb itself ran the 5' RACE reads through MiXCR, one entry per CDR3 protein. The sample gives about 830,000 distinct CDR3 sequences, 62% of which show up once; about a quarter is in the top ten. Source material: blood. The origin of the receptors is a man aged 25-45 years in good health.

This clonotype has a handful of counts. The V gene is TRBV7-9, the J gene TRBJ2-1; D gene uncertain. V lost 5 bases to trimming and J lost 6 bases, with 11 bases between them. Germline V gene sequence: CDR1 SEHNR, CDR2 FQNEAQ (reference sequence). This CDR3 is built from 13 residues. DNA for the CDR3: TGTGCCAGCAGCAATGGGCCACTCAATGAGCAGTTCTTC. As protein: CASSNGPLNEQFF.

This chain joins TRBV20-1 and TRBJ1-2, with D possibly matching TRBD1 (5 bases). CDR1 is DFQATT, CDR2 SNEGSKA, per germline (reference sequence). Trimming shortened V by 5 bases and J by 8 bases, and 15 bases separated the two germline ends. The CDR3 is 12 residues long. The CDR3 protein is CSAGRGFGGYTF. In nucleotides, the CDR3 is TGCAGTGCTGGTCGGGGCTTCGGGGGCTACACCTTC.

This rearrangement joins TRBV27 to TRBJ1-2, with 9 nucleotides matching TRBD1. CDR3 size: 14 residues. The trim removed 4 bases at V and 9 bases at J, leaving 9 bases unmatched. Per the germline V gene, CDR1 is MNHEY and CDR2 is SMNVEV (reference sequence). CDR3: CASSSTGTGYSYTF. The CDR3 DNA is TGTGCCAGCAGTTCTACCGGGACAGGGTACAGCTACACCTTC.

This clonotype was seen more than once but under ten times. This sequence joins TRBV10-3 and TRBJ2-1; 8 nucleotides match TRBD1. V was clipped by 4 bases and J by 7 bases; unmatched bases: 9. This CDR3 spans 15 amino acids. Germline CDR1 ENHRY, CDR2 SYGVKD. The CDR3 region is CAISVSQGATNEQFF. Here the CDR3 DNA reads TGTGCCATCAGTGTTTCCCAGGGGGCAACGAATGAGCAGTTCTTC.

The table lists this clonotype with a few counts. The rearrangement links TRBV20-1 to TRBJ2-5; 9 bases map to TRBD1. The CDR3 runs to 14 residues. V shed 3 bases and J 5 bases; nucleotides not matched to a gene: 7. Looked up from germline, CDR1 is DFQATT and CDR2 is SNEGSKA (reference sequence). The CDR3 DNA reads TGCAGTGCTAGGACCGGACAGGGGCGGGAGACCCAGTACTTC. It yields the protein CSARTGQGRETQYF.

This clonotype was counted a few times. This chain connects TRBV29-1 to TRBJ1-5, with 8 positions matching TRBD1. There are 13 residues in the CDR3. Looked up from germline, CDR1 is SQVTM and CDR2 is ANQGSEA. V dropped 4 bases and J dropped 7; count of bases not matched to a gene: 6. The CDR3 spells CSVVGQGGQPQHF. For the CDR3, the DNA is TGCAGCGTTGTTGGACAGGGCGGCCAGCCCCAGCATTTT.

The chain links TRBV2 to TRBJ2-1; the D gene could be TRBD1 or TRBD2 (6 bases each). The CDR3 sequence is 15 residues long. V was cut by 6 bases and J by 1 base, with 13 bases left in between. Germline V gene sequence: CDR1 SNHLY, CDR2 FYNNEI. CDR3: CASRGGRGSYNEQFF. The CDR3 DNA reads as TGTGCCAGCAGGGGGGGCAGGGGATCCTACAATGAGCAGTTCTTC.

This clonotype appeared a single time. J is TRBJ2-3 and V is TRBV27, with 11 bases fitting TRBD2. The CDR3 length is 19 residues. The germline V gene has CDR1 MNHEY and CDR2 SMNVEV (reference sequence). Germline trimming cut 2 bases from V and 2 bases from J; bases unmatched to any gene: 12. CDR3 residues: CASSLLAGGLVALTDTQYF. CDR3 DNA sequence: TGTGCCAGCAGTTTACTAGCGGGGGGCCTCGTGGCGCTCACAGATACGCAGTATTTT.

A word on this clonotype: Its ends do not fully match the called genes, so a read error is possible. The CDR3 bases are TGTGTCACCAGTGATCCACGACTAGCGGGGGGGAACGAGCAGTACTTC. Translating it yields CVTSDPRLAGGNEQYF. This chain uses TRBV24-1 with TRBJ2-7; 14 bases are a match to TRBD2. This CDR3 region has 16 residues. Germline CDR1 is KGHDR and CDR2 is SFDVKD.

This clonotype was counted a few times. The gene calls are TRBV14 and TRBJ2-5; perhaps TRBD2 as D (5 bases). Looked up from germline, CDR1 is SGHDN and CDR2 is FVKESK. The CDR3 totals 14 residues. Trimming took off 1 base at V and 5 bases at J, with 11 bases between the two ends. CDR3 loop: CASSQGSWRETQYF. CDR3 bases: TGTGCCAGCAGCCAAGGTTCCTGGAGGGAGACCCAGTACTTC.